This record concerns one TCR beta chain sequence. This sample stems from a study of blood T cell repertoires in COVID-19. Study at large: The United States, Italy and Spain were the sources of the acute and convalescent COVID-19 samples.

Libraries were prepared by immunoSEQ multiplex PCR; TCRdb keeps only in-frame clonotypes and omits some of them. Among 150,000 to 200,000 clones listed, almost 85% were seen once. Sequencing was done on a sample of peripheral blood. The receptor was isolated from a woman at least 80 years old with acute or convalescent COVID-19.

The CDR3 reads CSAGQGDYGYTF. Written as DNA, the CDR3 is TGCAGCGCCGGACAGGGTGACTATGGCTACACCTTC. This chain joins TRBV29-1 and TRBJ1-2; TRBD1 agrees at 8 bases. Looked up from germline, CDR1 is SQVTM and CDR2 is ANQGSEA. The trim removed 7 bases at V and 3 bases at J, leaving 4 bases unmatched. This CDR3 has 12 residues.